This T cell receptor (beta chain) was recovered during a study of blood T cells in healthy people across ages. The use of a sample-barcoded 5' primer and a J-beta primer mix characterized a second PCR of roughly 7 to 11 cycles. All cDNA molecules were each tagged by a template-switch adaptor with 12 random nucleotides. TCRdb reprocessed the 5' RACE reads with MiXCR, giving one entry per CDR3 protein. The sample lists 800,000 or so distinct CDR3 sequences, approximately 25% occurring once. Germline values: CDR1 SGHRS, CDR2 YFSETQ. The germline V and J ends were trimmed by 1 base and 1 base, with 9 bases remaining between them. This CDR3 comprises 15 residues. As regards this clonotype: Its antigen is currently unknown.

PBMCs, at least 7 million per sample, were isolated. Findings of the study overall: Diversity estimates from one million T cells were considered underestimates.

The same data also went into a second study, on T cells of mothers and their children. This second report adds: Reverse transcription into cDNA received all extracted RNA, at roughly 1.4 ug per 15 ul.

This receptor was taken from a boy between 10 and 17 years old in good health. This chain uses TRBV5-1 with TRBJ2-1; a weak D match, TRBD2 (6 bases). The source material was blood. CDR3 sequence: CASSLSAGSYNEQFF. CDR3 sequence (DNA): TGCGCCAGCAGCTTGTCGGCGGGATCCTACAATGAGCAGTTCTTC.